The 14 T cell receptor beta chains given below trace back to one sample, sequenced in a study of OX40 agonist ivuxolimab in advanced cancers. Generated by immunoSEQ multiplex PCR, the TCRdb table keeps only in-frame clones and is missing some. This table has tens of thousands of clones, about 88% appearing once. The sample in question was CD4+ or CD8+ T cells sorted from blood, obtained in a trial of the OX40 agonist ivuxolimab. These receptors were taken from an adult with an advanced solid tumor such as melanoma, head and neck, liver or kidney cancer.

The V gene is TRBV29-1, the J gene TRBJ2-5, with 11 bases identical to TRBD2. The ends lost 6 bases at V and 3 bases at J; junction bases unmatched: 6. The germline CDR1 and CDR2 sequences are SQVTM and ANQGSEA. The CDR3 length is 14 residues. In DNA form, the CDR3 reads TGCAGCGTGGCGACTAGCGGGGCTAAAGAGACCCAGTACTTC. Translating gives CSVATSGAKETQYF.

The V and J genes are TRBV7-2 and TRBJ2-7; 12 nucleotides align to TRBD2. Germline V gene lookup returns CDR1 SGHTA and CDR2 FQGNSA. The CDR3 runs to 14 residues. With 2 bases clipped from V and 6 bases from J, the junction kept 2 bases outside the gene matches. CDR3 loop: CASSLTLAGGEQYF. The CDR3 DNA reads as TGTGCCAGCAGCTTAACACTAGCGGGAGGCGAGCAGTACTTC.

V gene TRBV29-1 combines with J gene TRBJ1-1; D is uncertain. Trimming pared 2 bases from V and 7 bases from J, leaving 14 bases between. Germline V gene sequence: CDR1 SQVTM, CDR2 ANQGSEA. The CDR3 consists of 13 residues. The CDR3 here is CSVELGRAGEAFF. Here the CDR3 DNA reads TGCAGCGTTGAACTGGGTAGGGCGGGTGAAGCTTTCTTT. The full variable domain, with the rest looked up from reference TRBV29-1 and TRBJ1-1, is SAVISQKPSRDICQRGTSLTIQCQVDSQVTMMFWYRQQPGQSLTLIATANQGSEATYESGFVIDKFPISRPNLTFSTLTVSNMSPEDSSIYLCSVELGRAGEAFFGQGTRLTVV.

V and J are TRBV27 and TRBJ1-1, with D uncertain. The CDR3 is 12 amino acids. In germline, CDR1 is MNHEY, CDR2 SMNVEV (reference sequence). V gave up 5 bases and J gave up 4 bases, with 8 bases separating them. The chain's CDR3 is CASSKDRTEAFF. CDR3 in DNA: TGTGCCAGCAGTAAGGATCGCACTGAAGCTTTCTTT.

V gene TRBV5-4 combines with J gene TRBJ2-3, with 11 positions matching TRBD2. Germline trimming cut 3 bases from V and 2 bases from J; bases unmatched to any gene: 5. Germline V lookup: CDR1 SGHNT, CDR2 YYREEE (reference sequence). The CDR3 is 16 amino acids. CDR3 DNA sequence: TGTGCCAGCAGCTCAGGGACTAGCGGCTACACAGATACGCAGTATTTT. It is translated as CASSSGTSGYTDTQYF.

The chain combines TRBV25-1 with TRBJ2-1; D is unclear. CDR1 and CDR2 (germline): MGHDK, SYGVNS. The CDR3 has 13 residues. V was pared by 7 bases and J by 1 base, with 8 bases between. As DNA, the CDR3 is TGTGCCAGCACCCTTAATTCCTACAATGAGCAGTTCTTC. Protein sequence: CASTLNSYNEQFF.

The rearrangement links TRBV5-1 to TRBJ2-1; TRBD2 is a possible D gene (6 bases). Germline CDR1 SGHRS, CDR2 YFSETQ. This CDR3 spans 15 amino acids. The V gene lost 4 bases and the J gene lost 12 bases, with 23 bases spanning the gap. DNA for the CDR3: TGCGCCAGCAGCAGCCTCCAGGGAGGTAATGATGGGCAGTTCTTC. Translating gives CASSSLQGGNDGQFF.

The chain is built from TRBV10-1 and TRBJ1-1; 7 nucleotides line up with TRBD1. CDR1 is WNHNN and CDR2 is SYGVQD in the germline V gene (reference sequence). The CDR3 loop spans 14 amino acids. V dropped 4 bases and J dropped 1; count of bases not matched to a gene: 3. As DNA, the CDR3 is TGCGCCAGCAGTGTCAACAGGGGGAACACTGAAGCTTTCTTT. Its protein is CASSVNRGNTEAFF.

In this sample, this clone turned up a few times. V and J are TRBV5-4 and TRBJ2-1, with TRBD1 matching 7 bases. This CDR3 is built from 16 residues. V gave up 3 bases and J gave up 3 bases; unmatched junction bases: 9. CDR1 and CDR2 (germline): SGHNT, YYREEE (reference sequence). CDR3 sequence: CASSSSDRAIYNEQFF. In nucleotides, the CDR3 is TGTGCCAGCAGCTCCTCTGACAGGGCGATCTACAATGAGCAGTTCTTC.

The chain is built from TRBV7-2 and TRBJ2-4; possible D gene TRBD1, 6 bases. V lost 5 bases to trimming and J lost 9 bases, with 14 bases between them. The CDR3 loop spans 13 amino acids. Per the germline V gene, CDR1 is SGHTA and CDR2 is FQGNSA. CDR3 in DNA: TGTGCCAGCAGCCCAGACAGGTCAGGCATTCAGTACTTC. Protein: CASSPDRSGIQYF.

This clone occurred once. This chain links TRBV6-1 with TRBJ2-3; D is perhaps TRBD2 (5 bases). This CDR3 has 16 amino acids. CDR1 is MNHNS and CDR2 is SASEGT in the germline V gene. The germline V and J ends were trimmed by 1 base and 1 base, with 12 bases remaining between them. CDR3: CASSEVGEWGTDTQYF. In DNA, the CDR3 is TGTGCCAGCAGTGAAGTCGGGGAGTGGGGCACAGATACGCAGTATTTT.

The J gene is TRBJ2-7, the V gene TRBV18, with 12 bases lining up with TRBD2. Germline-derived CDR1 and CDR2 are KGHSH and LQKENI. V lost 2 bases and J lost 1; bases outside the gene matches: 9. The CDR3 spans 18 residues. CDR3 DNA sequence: TGTGCCAGCTCACCAGGGATCCTAGCGGGAGGGCCGTCCTACGAGCAGTACTTC. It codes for CASSPGILAGGPSYEQYF.

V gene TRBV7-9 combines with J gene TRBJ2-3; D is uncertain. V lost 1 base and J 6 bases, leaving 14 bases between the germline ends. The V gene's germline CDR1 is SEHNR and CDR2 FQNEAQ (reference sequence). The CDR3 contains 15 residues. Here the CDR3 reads CASSLVGPPVDTQYF. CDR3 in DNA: TGTGCCAGCAGCTTAGTCGGCCCCCCGGTGGATACGCAGTATTTT.

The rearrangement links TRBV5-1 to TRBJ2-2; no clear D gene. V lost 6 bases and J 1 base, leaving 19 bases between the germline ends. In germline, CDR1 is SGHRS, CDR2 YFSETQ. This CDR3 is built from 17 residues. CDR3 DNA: TGCGCCAGCACCTTAGCAAGCGAGTTTTGGAACACCGGGGAGCTGTTTTTT. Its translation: CASTLASEFWNTGELFF.